This TCR beta chain was profiled in a study of T cells in women clearing cervical HPV infection. About the study: Case blood drawn at lesion detection; control blood after infection cleared. Findings and limits, study-wide: Effector/memory and HPV-specific T cells were not isolated, and association timing is unknown. Each sample's T-cell count was unknown, possibly confounding richness.

The germline CDR1 and CDR2 sequences are SEHNR and FQNEAQ (reference sequence). CDR3 length equals 14 residues. The data were produced by immunoSEQ multiplex PCR, yet TCRdb's version contains in-frame clones alone and is incomplete. Recorded here are tens of thousands of clones; the top ten clones represent about a sixth. Notes on this clone: Its antigen is currently unknown. Read sequence stops 3 residues before the CDR3 end, and the germline J gene provides the missing end.

The J gene is TRBJ1-1, the V gene TRBV7-9; 7 bases line up with TRBD1. This sequence was found in a woman between 18 and 70 years old with a cervical HPV16 infection that either progressed to CIN3+ or cleared (not recorded which). Sample: blood buffy coat. CDR3 sequence: CASSMRQGGETAFF. CDR3 DNA, as far as it was read: TGTGCCAGCAGCATGAGACAGGGAGGAGAGACA.